This T cell receptor (beta chain) was identified during a study of beta chain features in type 1 diabetes. Overall study findings and caveats: Researchers could not determine here whether HLA type influences TCRB rearrangement.

What was sequenced were expressed TCRB transcripts, since all of the isolated RNA had been reverse transcribed. The data were produced by immunoSEQ multiplex PCR, yet TCRdb's version contains in-frame clones alone and is incomplete. The sample shows about 24,000 clones, 55% to 75% of them seen only once. With regard to this clone: As yet, its antigen is unknown.

The TCR sequence derives from a woman aged 40 to 50 in good health. The specimen sequenced was Tregs from blood.

The DNA of the CDR3 is TGCGCCAGCGGTAGGGGCCCCCAAGAGACCCAGTACTTC. Amino acids: CASGRGPQETQYF. This rearrangement joins TRBV4-3 to TRBJ2-5; possible D gene TRBD1, 5 bases. The CDR3 spans 13 residues. V lost 8 bases and J 1 base, leaving 11 bases between the germline ends. CDR1 and CDR2 (germline): LGHNA, YSLEER.